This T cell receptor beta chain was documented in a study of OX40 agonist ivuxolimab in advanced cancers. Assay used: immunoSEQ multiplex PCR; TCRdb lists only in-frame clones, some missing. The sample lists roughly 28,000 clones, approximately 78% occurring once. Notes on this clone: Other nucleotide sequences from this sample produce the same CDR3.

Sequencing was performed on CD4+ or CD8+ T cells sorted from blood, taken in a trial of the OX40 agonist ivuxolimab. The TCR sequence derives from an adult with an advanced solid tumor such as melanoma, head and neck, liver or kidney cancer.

The CDR3 coding sequence is TGCGCCAGCAGCCAAGATAGGGGGGGGCGCGTAGGTGGCTACACCTTC. This gives the protein CASSQDRGGRVGGYTF. The chain combines TRBV4-1 with TRBJ1-2; D is possibly TRBD1 (6 bases). From germline, CDR1 is MGHRA and CDR2 YSYEKL. The CDR3 consists of 16 residues. V lost 0 bases and J lost 7, with 18 bases in between.